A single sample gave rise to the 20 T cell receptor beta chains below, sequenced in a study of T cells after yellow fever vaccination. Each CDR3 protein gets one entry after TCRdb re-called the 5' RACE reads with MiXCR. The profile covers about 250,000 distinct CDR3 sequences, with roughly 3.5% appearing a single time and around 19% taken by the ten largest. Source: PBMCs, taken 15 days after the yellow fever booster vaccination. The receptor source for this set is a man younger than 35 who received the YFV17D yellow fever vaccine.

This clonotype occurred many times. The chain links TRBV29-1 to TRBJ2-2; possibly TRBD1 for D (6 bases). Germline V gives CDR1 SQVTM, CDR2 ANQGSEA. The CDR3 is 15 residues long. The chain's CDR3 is CNDESDSSNTGELFF. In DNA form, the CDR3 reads TGCAACGATGAGTCGGACAGCTCGAACACCGGGGAGCTGTTTTTT.

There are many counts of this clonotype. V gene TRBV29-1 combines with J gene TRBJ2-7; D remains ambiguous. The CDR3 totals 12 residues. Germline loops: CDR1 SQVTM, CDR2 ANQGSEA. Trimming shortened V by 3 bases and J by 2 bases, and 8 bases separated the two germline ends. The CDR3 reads CSVETNTYEQYF. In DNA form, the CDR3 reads TGCAGCGTTGAGACAAATACCTACGAGCAGTACTTC.

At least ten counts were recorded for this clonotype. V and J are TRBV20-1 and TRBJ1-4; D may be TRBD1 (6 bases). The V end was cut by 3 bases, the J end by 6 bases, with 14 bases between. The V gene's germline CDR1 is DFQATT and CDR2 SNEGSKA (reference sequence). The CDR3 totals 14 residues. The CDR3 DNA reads TGCAGTGCTAGGGGCACAGGGTTCGATGAAAAACTGTTTTTT. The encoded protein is CSARGTGFDEKLFF.

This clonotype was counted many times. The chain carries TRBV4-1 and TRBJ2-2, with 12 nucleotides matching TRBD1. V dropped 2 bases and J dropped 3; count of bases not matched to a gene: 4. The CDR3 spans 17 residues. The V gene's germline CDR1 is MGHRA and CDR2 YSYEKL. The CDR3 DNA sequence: TGCGCCAGCAGCCAACACCGGGACAGGGGGCACACCGGGGAGCTGTTTTTT. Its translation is CASSQHRDRGHTGELFF.

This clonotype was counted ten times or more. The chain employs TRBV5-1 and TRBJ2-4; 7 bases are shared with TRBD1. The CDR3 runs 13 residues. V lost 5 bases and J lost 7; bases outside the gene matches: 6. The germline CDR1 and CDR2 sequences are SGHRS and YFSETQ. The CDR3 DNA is TGCGCCAGCAGTCGGGACAGCGCGAACATTCAGTACTTC. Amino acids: CASSRDSANIQYF. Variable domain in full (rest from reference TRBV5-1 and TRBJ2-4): KAGVTQTPRYLIKTRGQQVTLSCSPISGHRSVSWYQQTPGQGLQFLFEYFSETQRNKGNFPGRFSGRQFSNSRSEMNVSTLELGDSALYLCASSRDSANIQYFGAGTRLSVL.

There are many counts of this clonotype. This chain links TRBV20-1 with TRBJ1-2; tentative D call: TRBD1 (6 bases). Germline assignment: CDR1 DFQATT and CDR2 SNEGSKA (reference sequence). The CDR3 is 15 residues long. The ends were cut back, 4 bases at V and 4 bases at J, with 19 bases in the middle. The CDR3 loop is CSAKGAAGDRYGYTF. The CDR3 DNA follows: TGCAGTGCTAAAGGTGCGGCAGGGGATCGCTATGGCTACACCTTC.

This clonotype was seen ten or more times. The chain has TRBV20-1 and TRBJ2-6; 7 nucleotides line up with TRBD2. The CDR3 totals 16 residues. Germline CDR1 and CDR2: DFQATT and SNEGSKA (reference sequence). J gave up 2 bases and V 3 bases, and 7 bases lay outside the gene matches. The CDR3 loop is CSASRAAGPGANVLTF. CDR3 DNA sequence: TGCAGTGCTAGTCGTGCAGCGGGGCCTGGGGCCAACGTCCTGACTTTC.

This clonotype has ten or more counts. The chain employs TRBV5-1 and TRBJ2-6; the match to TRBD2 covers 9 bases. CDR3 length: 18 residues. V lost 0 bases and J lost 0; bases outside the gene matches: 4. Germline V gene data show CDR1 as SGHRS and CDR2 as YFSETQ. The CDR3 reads CASSLVPRGGSGANVLTF. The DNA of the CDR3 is TGCGCCAGCAGCTTGGTTCCGCGGGGGGGCTCTGGGGCCAACGTCCTGACTTTC.

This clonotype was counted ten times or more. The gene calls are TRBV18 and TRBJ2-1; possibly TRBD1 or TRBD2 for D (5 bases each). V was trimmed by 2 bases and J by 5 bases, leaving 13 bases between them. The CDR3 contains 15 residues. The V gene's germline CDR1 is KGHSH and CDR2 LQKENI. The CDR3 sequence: CASSPIKRGDNEQFF. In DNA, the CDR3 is TGTGCCAGCTCACCAATTAAGAGGGGTGACAATGAGCAGTTCTTC.

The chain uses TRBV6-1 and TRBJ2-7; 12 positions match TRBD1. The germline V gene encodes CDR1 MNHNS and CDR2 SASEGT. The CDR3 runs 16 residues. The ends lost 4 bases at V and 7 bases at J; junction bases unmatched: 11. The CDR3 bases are TGTGCCAGCAGTGGGGCACCGGGACAGGGGGCGTATGAGCAGTACTTC. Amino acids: CASSGAPGQGAYEQYF.

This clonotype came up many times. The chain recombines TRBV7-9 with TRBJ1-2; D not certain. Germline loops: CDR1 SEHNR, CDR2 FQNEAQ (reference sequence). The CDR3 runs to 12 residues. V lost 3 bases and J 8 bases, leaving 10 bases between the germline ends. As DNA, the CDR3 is TGTGCCAGCAGCTTCAGTAGCAGCGGCTACACCTTC. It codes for CASSFSSSGYTF.

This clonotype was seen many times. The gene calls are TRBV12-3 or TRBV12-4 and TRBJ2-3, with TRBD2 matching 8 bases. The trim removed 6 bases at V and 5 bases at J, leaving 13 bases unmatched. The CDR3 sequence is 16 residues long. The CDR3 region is CASSQPRGGIQDTQYF. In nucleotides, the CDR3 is TGTGCCAGCAGCCAACCCCGGGGGGGCATTCAAGATACGCAGTATTTT.

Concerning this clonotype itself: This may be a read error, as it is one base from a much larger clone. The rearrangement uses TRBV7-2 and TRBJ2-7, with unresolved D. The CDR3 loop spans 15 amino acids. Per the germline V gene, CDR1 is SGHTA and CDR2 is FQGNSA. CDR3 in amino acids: CASSWRGGASSEQYF. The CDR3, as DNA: TGTGCCAGCAGCTGGAGAGGCGGTGCCTCCTCCGAGCAGTACTTC.

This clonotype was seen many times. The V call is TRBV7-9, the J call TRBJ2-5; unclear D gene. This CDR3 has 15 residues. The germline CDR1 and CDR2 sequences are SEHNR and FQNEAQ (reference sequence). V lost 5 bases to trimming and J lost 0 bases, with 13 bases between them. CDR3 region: CASSLVRRYQETQYF. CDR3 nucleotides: TGTGCCAGCAGCCTTGTCCGGCGGTACCAAGAGACCCAGTACTTC.

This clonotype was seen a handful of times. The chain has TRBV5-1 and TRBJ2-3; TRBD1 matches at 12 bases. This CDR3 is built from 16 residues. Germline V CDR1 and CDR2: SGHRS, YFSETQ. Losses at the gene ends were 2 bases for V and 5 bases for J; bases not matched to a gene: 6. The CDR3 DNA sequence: TGCGCCAGCAGCTTAGGGACAGGGGGCGAACAAGATACGCAGTATTTT. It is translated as CASSLGTGGEQDTQYF.

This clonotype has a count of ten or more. The CDR3 is CSARDRPTGGSTEAFF. The DNA for the CDR3 is TGCAGTGCTAGAGATCGCCCCACAGGGGGCAGCACTGAAGCTTTCTTT. The chain carries TRBV20-1 and TRBJ1-1; 9 bases match TRBD1. Germline CDR1 is DFQATT and CDR2 is SNEGSKA (reference sequence). The V segment lost 0 bases and the J segment 4 bases; nucleotides outside the gene matches: 9. The CDR3 runs 16 residues.

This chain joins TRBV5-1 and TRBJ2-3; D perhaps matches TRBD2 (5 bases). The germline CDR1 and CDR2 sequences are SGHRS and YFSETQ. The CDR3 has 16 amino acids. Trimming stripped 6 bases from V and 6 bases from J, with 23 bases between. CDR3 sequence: CASTLTPFAGEDTQYF. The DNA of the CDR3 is TGCGCCAGCACCCTCACTCCGTTCGCGGGCGAGGATACGCAGTATTTT.

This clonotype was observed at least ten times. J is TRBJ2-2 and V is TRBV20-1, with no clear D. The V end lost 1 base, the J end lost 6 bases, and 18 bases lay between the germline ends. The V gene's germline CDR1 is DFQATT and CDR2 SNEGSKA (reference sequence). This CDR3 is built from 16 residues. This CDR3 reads CSARGVVRRPPGELFF. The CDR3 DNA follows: TGCAGTGCTAGAGGGGTGGTCAGGCGGCCCCCCGGGGAGCTGTTTTTT.

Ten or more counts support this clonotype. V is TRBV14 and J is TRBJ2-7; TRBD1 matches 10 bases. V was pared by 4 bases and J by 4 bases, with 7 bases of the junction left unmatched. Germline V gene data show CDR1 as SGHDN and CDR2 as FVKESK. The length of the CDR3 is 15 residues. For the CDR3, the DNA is TGTGCCAGCAGCCTTAAGGGACAGGGGCTTTACGAGCAGTACTTC. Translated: CASSLKGQGLYEQYF.

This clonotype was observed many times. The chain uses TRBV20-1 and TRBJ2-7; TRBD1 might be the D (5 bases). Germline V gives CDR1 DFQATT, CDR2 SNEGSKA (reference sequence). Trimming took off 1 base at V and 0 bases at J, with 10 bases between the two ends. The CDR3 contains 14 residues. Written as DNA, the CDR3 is TGCAGTGCTAGAGGTGGAGACAGCTCCTACGAGCAGTACGTC. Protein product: CSARGGDSSYEQYV.